This T cell receptor beta chain originates from a study of response to subunit inactivated influenza vaccine. Germline assignment: CDR1 LGHDT and CDR2 YNNKEL (reference sequence). CDR3 size: 16 residues. Between the trimmed V and J ends, which lost 0 bases and 9 bases, there was a span of 18 bases. TCRdb redid the calling of the RT-PCR reads with MiXCR, one entry per CDR3 protein. The sample comprises about 500,000 distinct CDR3 sequences, approximately 15% of which are singletons, and around 3% rests with the top ten. This clonotype was detected ten times or more. The input for sequencing was CD4+ T cells sorted from PBMCs, taken roughly 24 months after vaccination. This clonotype was obtained from a man between 50 and 69 years old who received an inactivated influenza vaccine. This chain connects TRBV3-1 to TRBJ2-1, with no clear D. CDR3 DNA: TGTGCCAGCAGCCAAGAAGTTCGGGTCACTGGTGGTGAGCAGTTCTTC. The encoded protein is CASSQEVRVTGGEQFF.